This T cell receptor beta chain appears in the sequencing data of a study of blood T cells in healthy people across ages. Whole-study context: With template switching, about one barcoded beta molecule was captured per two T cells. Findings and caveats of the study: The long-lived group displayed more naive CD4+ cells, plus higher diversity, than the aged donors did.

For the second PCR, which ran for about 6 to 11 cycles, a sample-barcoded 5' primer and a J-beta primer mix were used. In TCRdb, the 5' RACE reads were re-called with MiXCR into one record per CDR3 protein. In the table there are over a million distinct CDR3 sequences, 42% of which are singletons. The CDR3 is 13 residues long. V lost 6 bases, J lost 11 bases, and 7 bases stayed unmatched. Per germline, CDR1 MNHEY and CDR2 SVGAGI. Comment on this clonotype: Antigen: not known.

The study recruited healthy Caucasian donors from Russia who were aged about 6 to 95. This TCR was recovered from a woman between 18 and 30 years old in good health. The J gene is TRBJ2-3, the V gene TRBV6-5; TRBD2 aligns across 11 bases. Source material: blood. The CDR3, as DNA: TGTGCCAGCAGCACCGATCTAGCGGGGGGGCAGTATTTT. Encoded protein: CASSTDLAGGQYF.